Listed here is a single T cell receptor (beta chain). The CDR3 runs 14 residues. Germline-derived CDR1 and CDR2 are SEHNR and FQNEAQ (reference sequence). Trimming stripped 0 bases from V and 6 bases from J, with 12 bases between. This sample is part of a study of blood T cell repertoires in COVID-19. Method: immunoSEQ multiplex PCR; TCRdb's copy keeps in-frame clones and lacks some. Found here are about 190,000 clones, approximately 84% of them singletons; the top ten hold around 5.5%. The rearrangement joins TRBV7-9 to TRBJ2-7, with a possible D match to TRBD1 (6 bases). The receptor's source is a woman in her seventies with active or convalescent COVID-19. Sequenced input: peripheral blood. CDR3 in DNA: TGTGCCAGCAGCTTAGCAGGCAGGGGCAGCGAGCAGTACTTC. Residues: CASSLAGRGSEQYF.